A selection of T cell receptor beta chains follows, all from one sample in a study of cytomegalovirus exposure and HLA in healthy donors. Generated by immunoSEQ multiplex PCR, the TCRdb table keeps only in-frame clones and is missing some. The sample lists 150,000 to 200,000 clones; roughly 80% were seen once. Sequenced: PBMCs. The receptors originated from a woman in her fifties or sixties in good health and CMV-seronegative. Both conserved end residues are part of each CDR3. A D gene is named only where the DNA matches it firmly. A clone size is listed for some rows: how often the clone was seen (once, few, many), or a class if it is expanded.

TRBJ1-6 NA TRBV27 NA 15 TGTGCCAGCAGTCGCGGCTTTGAGGGTATGTCACCCCTCCACTTT CASSRGFEGMSPLHF
TRBJ1-2 NA TRBV7-8 TRBD1 14 TGTGCCAGCAGCTCCTCCGGGACAGGGAGTGGCTACACCTTC CASSSSGTGSGYTF
TRBJ2-7 NA TRBV6-1 TRBD1 15 TGTGCCAGCAGTCCCGGGACAGGGAAGGCCTACGAGCAGTACTTC CASSPGTGKAYEQYF
TRBJ1-2 NA TRBV18 NA 15 TGTGCCAGCTCACCCCCGTGGGAGGGGGACTATGGCTACACCTTC CASSPPWEGDYGYTF
TRBJ2-4 NA TRBV19 NA 14 TGTGCCAGTAGTCGCGGACACTCAGGACGCATTCAGTACTTC CASSRGHSGRIQYF
TRBJ1-3 NA TRBV4-2 NA 18 TGTGCCAGCAGCCAAGCGACGGTGACAGATTCCTCTGGAAACACCATATATTTT CASSQATVTDSSGNTIYF
TRBJ1-5 NA TRBV29-1 NA 10 TGCAGCGTCGGCAATCAGCCCCAGCATTTT CSVGNQPQHF
TRBJ2-7 NA TRBV27 TRBD1 15 TGTGCCAGCAGTTTTTCCGGGACAGGGAAAAACGAGCAGTACTTC CASSFSGTGKNEQYF
TRBJ1-6 NA TRBV4-3 NA 13 TGCGCCAGCAGCCAAGGGCGGATTTCACCCCTCCACTTT CASSQGRISPLHF
TRBJ1-2 NA TRBV5-8 NA 14 TGTGCCAGCAGCCTCGCAGGGGCTCCCTATGGCTACACCTTC CASSLAGAPYGYTF
TRBJ1-1 NA TRBV7-8 NA 15 TGTGCCAGCAGCCAATACAGCTCTGGGAACACTGAAGCTTTCTTT CASSQYSSGNTEAFF
TRBJ2-1 NA TRBV11-2 NA 14 TGTGCCAGCAGCGACGAACGGGGGATCGTTGAGCAGTTCTTC CASSDERGIVEQFF
TRBJ2-5 NA TRBV11-2 TRBD2 17 TGTGCCAGCAGCTTAGGACGTCCGGCTAGCGGGGAAGAGACCCAGTACTTC CASSLGRPASGEETQYF
TRBJ2-7 NA TRBV18 TRBD1 14 TGTGCCAGCTCACCACCGGGGACAGCTTACGAGCAGTACTTC CASSPPGTAYEQYF
TRBJ2-5 NA TRBV21-1 NA 20 TGTGCCAGCAGCCCCCGTAAAAAACCCGGGACACCAATGACTGGAGGGACCCAGTACTTC CASSPRKKPGTPMTGGTQYF
TRBJ1-1 few TRBV7-3 NA 14 TGTGCCAGCAGCTTATCGCCAGGGAACACTGAAGCTTTCTTT CASSLSPGNTEAFF
TRBJ2-5 NA TRBV7-9 NA 11 TGTGCCAGCACCCATGGGCAGACCCAGTACTTC CASTHGQTQYF
TRBJ1-2 NA TRBV10-2 NA 13 TGCGCCAGCAGCCCCCAGATTAACTATGGCTACACCTTC CASSPQINYGYTF